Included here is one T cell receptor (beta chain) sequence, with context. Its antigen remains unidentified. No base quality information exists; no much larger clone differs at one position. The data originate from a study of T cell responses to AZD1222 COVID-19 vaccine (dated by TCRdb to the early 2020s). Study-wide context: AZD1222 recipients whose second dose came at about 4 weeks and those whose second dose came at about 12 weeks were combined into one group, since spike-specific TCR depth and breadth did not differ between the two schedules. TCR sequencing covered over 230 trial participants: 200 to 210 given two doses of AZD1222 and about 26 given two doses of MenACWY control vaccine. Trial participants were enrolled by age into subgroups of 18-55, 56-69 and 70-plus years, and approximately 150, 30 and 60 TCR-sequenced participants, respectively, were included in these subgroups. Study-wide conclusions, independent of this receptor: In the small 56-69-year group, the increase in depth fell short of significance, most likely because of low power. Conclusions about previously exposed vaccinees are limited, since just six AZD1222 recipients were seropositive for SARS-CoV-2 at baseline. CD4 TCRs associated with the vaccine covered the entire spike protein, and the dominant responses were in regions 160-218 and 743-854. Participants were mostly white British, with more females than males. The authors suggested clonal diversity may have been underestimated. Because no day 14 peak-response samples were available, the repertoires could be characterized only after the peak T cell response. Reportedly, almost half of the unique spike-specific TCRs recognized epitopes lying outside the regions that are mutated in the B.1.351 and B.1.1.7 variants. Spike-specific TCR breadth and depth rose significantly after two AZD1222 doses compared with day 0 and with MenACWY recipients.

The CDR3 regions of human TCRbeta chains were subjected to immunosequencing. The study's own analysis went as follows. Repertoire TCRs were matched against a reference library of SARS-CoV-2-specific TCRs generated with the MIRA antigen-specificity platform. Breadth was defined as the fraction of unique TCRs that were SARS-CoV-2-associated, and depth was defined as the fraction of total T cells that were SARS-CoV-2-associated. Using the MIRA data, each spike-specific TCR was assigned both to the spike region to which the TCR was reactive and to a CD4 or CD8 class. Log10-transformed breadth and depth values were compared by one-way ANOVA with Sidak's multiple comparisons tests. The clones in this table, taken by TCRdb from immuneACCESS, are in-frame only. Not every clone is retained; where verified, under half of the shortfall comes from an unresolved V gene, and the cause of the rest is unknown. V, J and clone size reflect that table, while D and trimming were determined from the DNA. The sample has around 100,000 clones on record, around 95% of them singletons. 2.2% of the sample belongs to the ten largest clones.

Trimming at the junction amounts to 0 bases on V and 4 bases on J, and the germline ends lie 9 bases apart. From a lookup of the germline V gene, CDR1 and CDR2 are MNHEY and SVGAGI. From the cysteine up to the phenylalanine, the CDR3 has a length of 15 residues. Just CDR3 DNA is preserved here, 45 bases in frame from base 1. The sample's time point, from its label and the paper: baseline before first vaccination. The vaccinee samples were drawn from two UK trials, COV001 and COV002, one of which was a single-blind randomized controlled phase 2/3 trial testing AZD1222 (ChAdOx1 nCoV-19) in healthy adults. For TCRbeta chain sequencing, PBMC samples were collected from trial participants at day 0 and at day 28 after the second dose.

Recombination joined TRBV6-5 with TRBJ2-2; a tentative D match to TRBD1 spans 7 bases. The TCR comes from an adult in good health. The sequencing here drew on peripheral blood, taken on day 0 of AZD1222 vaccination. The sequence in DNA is TGTGCCAGCAGTTACTCCCAGGGGGGCACCGGGGAGCTGTTTTTT. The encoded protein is CASSYSQGGTGELFF.